The T cell receptor (beta chain) described here comes from a study of identical twins. Study outcomes and limitations: Twins' surplus sharing was weaker for beta out-of-frame sequences.

Germline V CDR1 and CDR2: SGHVS, FNYEAQ. The CDR3 is 16 residues long. Trimming cost V 5 bases and J 5 bases, with 18 bases left between them. About this clonotype itself: Its specificity is unknown.

TCRdb fed the 5' RACE reads into MiXCR, producing one record per CDR3 protein. The table lists roughly 1.6 million distinct CDR3 sequences, more than 30% of them singletons. The chain employs TRBV7-6 and TRBJ2-2; D remains unclear. The sample was cord blood. The TCR comes from a newborn girl in good health. CDR3 protein: CASSPFRYRNTGELFF. CDR3 nucleotides: TGTGCCAGCAGCCCCTTTCGTTACAGAAATACCGGGGAGCTGTTTTTT.